This entry features one TCR beta chain sequence. The source of the sample is a study of blood T cell repertoires in COVID-19. Data came from immunoSEQ multiplex PCR; TCRdb stores just in-frame clones and leaves some out. The repertoire holds more than 95,000 clones, with 80% to 95% as singletons. Sequencing was performed on peripheral blood. This clonotype was sampled from a middle-aged man with COVID-19, enrolled during active disease.

The DNA for the CDR3 is TGTGCCAGCAGCCCCCGCAGGGGAGAGACCCAGTACTTC. It specifies CASSPRRGETQYF. The chain is built from TRBV7-3 and TRBJ2-5, with D possibly being TRBD1 (6 bases). V was pared by 5 bases and J by 4 bases, with 11 bases between. CDR1 and CDR2 (germline): SGHTA, FQGTGA. There are 13 residues in the CDR3.